This T cell receptor (beta chain) was recorded in a study of control samples from healthy donors and cancer patients. The CDR3 is made up of 16 amino acids. CDR1 is PRHDT, CDR2 FYEKMQ, per germline (reference sequence). The ends lost 4 bases at V and 4 bases at J; junction bases unmatched: 9. Method: immunoSEQ multiplex PCR; TCRdb's copy keeps in-frame clones and lacks some. The data hold about 190,000 clones, with around 93% observed a single time. The clonotype comes from a man aged 25 to 45 in good health. The chain recombines TRBV13 with TRBJ1-3, with 8 positions matching TRBD1. The specimen was blood. CDR3: CASSSSRTGTGNTIYF. The CDR3 DNA is TGTGCCAGCAGCTCTTCCCGGACAGGGACAGGAAACACCATATATTTT.